This is a list of T cell receptor beta chains from one sample in a study of T-cell reconstitution after alpha-beta-depleted transplantation in children. TCRdb re-derived calls from the PCR reads in MiXCR, one entry per CDR3 protein. Seen here are hundreds of thousands of distinct CDR3 sequences, roughly 15% observed once, and the top ten hold 1.1%. Sequenced here: PBMCs from the stem cell graft donor, sampled from the stem cell graft. Receptors originate from a human donor who donated a stem cell graft to a child with acute myeloid leukemia. The CDR3 runs from the conserved cysteine through the conserved F or W. A D gene is named only where the DNA matches it firmly. Only some rows state a clone size, as once, few, many or a class for expanded clones.

many,NA,TRBJ1-5,TRBV20-1,CSAREKGGNQPQHF,TGCAGTGCTAGAGAAAAGGGGGGCAATCAGCCCCAGCATTTT
many,NA,TRBJ1-4,TRBV20-1,CSARDGRLSTNEKLFF,TGCAGTGCTAGAGATGGCAGGCTGTCAACTAATGAAAAACTGTTTTTT
NA,TRBD1,TRBJ1-4,TRBV24-1,CATSETGDSNEKLFF,TGTGCCACCAGTGAAACAGGGGACTCTAATGAAAAACTGTTTTTT
NA,NA,TRBJ1-4,TRBV27,CASSLFGGANEKLFF,TGTGCCAGCAGTTTATTTGGGGGAGCTAATGAAAAACTGTTTTTT
many,NA,TRBJ2-1,TRBV4-1,CASSPDSNEQFF,TGCGCCAGCAGCCCGGACAGCAATGAGCAGTTCTTC
many,NA,TRBJ2-7,TRBV20-1,CSANRGGAPYEQYF,TGCAGTGCCAACCGGGGCGGGGCCCCCTACGAGCAGTACTTC
NA,NA,TRBJ2-5,TRBV20-1,CSARDLGGETQYF,TGCAGTGCTAGAGATTTAGGGGGGGAGACCCAGTACTTC
NA,NA,TRBJ2-3,TRBV3-1,CASSPPEGGPRYF,TGTGCCAGCAGCCCTCCTGAGGGGGGGCCTCGGTATTTT
many,NA,TRBJ2-3,TRBV20-1,CSTGGTGTDTQYF,TGCAGTACCGGAGGGACAGGCACAGATACGCAGTATTTT
many,TRBD1,TRBJ2-7,TRBV29-1,CSVGAGTAYEQYF,TGCAGCGTAGGCGCCGGGACAGCCTACGAGCAGTACTTC
NA,TRBD1,TRBJ2-3,TRBV7-3,CASSLKRQGTDTQYF,TGTGCCAGCAGTTTGAAAAGACAGGGAACAGATACGCAGTATTTT
few,TRBD1,TRBJ1-1,TRBV29-1,CSADRTGTMNTEAFF,TGCAGCGCCGACCGGACAGGAACCATGAACACTGAAGCTTTCTTT
many,NA,TRBJ1-1,TRBV5-5,CASSFGGATTEAFF,TGTGCCAGCAGCTTCGGGGGAGCGACCACTGAAGCTTTCTTT
few,NA,TRBJ2-2,TRBV7-9,CASSYPGPSLVVGELFF,TGTGCCAGCAGCTACCCGGGACCCTCATTGGTAGTCGGGGAGCTGTTTTTT
NA,NA,TRBJ2-2,TRBV20-1,CSAQGRQNTGELFF,TGCAGTGCTCAGGGGAGACAGAACACCGGGGAGCTGTTTTTT
NA,NA,TRBJ1-4,TRBV12-3/TRBV12-4,CASSLDRKLTNEKLFF,TGTGCCAGCAGTCTCGACAGGAAACTAACTAATGAAAAACTGTTTTTT
many,NA,TRBJ2-3,TRBV5-1,CASSPWSGGGSDTQYF,TGCGCCAGCAGCCCGTGGAGCGGCGGCGGATCAGATACGCAGTATTTT
many,NA,TRBJ1-2,TRBV7-9,CASSAHRDGYGYTF,TGTGCCAGCAGCGCCCACAGGGATGGGTATGGCTACACCTTC
few,NA,TRBJ2-3,TRBV10-3,CAISEPSSLGTKKDTQYF,TGTGCCATCAGTGAGCCGTCTTCCCTGGGGACAAAAAAGGATACGCAGTATTTT
few,NA,TRBJ1-1,TRBV6-2/TRBV6-3,CATNRLNTEAFF,TGTGCCACCAACAGACTGAACACTGAAGCTTTCTTT
NA,NA,TRBJ1-1,TRBV10-3,CAIGGRGGEAFF,TGTGCCATCGGCGGCCGTGGAGGTGAAGCTTTCTTT
NA,TRBD1,TRBJ2-5,TRBV12-3/TRBV12-4,CASTEGQAGRETQYF,TGTGCCAGCACCGAGGGACAGGCTGGTAGAGAGACCCAGTACTTC
many,NA,TRBJ2-5,TRBV20-1,CSARSLRGEETQYF,TGCAGTGCTAGATCCCTCCGCGGGGAAGAGACCCAGTACTTC
NA,TRBD1,TRBJ1-4,TRBV20-1,CSARPLGRDRALSNEKLFF,TGCAGTGCTAGACCGCTTGGTCGGGACAGGGCGCTCTCGAATGAAAAACTGTTTTTT
few,TRBD2,TRBJ2-3,TRBV5-1,CASSLEVAGGSDTQYF,TGCGCCAGCAGCTTGGAGGTAGCGGGGGGCTCAGATACGCAGTATTTT
few,NA,TRBJ2-7,TRBV9,CASSVEARPFYEQYF,TGTGCCAGCAGCGTAGAAGCGAGACCTTTCTACGAGCAGTACTTC
few,TRBD1,TRBJ1-2,TRBV12-3/TRBV12-4,CASNPQGGGYTF,TGTGCCAGCAACCCACAGGGGGGCGGCTACACCTTC
few,NA,TRBJ2-3,TRBV5-1,CASSLEGFPDTQYF,TGCGCCAGCAGCTTGGAGGGGTTCCCAGATACGCAGTATTTT
NA,TRBD1,TRBJ1-1,TRBV12-3/TRBV12-4,CASRGQGTFTEAFF,TGTGCCAGCAGGGGACAGGGTACGTTCACTGAAGCTTTCTTT
many,NA,TRBJ1-2,TRBV12-3/TRBV12-4,CASSFSTGLGGYTF,TGTGCCAGCAGTTTCTCTACAGGGCTGGGTGGCTACACCTTC
many,TRBD1,TRBJ1-5,TRBV20-1,CSARDRGNQPQHF,TGCAGTGCCAGGGACAGGGGAAATCAGCCCCAGCATTTT
NA,NA,TRBJ1-1,TRBV7-2,CASSFLAEAFF,TGTGCCAGCAGCTTTCTCGCCGAAGCTTTCTTT
few,TRBD1,TRBJ1-2,TRBV20-1,CSASDRVTPYGYTF,TGCAGTGCTAGCGACAGGGTAACTCCCTATGGCTACACCTTC
NA,NA,TRBJ2-2,TRBV12-3/TRBV12-4,CASSRAGNRLNTGELFF,TGTGCCAGCAGCCGAGCTGGCAACCGATTGAACACCGGGGAGCTGTTTTTT
few,TRBD1,TRBJ1-2,TRBV24-1,CATSRRDSNYGYTF,TGTGCCACCAGTCGGAGGGACAGTAACTATGGCTACACCTTC
many,TRBD1,TRBJ1-1,TRBV10-3,CAISYRGNTEAFF,TGTGCCATCAGCTACAGGGGGAACACTGAAGCTTTCTTT
few,NA,TRBJ2-3,TRBV12-3/TRBV12-4,CASRQGLGRTDTQYF,TGTGCCAGCAGACAAGGACTCGGTCGGACAGATACGCAGTATTTT
NA,NA,TRBJ2-2,TRBV7-6,CASSFWGQHTGELFF,TGTGCCAGCAGCTTCTGGGGTCAGCACACCGGGGAGCTGTTTTTT
NA,NA,TRBJ1-2,TRBV13,CASTQEMGDGYTF,TGTGCCAGCACCCAGGAGATGGGGGATGGCTACACCTTC
many,NA,TRBJ1-1,TRBV29-1,CSVPSTGNTEAFF,TGCAGCGTTCCTTCCACAGGGAACACTGAAGCTTTCTTT
NA,NA,TRBJ1-1,TRBV15,CATSSRQNTEAFF,TGTGCCACCAGCAGCCGACAGAACACTGAAGCTTTCTTT
few,TRBD2,TRBJ2-3,TRBV7-2,CASSLVAGGRDTQYF,TGTGCCAGCAGCTTAGTTGCGGGGGGGCGAGATACGCAGTATTTT
many,TRBD2,TRBJ2-7,TRBV20-1,CSASRASGGNYYEQYF,TGCAGTGCTAGCCGCGCTAGCGGGGGCAACTACTACGAGCAGTACTTC
NA,NA,TRBJ2-5,TRBV20-1,CSASRGTVGRQETQYF,TGCAGTGCTAGTCGCGGGACAGTCGGGAGGCAAGAGACCCAGTACTTC
NA,NA,TRBJ1-1,TRBV6-1,CASSVQGLMNTEAFF,TGTGCCAGCAGTGTTCAGGGGCTCATGAACACTGAAGCTTTCTTT
many,NA,TRBJ1-6,TRBV20-1,CSARDLRGRWSSPLHF,TGCAGTGCTAGAGATCTTCGGGGCAGGTGGAGTTCACCCCTCCACTTT
many,TRBD1,TRBJ1-6,TRBV27,CASSPLDRPLHF,TGTGCCAGCAGTCCCCTGGACAGGCCGCTCCACTTT
NA,NA,TRBJ1-1,TRBV11-3,CASSPRTASNTEAFF,TGTGCCAGCAGCCCCAGGACAGCCTCTAACACTGAAGCTTTCTTT
NA,NA,TRBJ1-1,TRBV15,CATSSETLRDWLYTEAFF,TGTGCCACCAGCAGCGAAACCCTCAGGGACTGGTTGTACACTGAAGCTTTCTTT
many,NA,TRBJ2-5,TRBV11-2,CASSIQRTRETQYF,TGTGCCAGCAGCATCCAACGGACGAGAGAGACCCAGTACTTC
NA,NA,TRBJ1-5,TRBV12-3/TRBV12-4,CASSLAFGSEQPQHF,TGTGCCAGCAGTTTAGCTTTCGGGAGTGAGCAGCCCCAGCATTTT
few,TRBD1,TRBJ2-2,TRBV9,CASSVEDRGKNTGELFF,TGTGCCAGCAGCGTAGAAGACAGGGGTAAAAACACCGGGGAGCTGTTTTTT
few,NA,TRBJ2-1,TRBV11-1,CASSLGGAGENSYNEQFF,TGTGCCAGCAGCTTAGGGGGGGCGGGGGAGAACTCCTACAATGAGCAGTTCTTC
many,TRBD1,TRBJ1-4,TRBV20-1,CSAVHGQGIGEKLFF,TGCAGTGCTGTGCATGGACAGGGTATCGGTGAAAAACTGTTTTTT
many,NA,TRBJ2-6,TRBV20-1,CSAVTGGAGANVLTF,TGCAGTGCTGTAACCGGGGGCGCTGGTGCCAACGTCCTGACTTTC